The rows below give T cell receptor beta chains drawn from one sample of a study of T cells in tuberculosis. Only in-frame clones appear in the TCRdb table, and some are missing; sequencing was by immunoSEQ multiplex PCR. The table lists 55,000 to 65,000 clones, approximately 80% of them singletons. The sample consisted of CD1b-GMM tetramer-negative cells sorted from PBMCs. These receptors came from an adult woman with latent tuberculosis. The conserved cysteine and the conserved F or W are not part of the CDR3 here.

J gene: TRBJ2-7
V gene: TRBV4-1
CDR3 protein: ASSQAGGGYEQY

J gene: TRBJ2-7
V gene: TRBV7-2
CDR3 protein: ASSLVPPASGRPSYEQY

J gene: TRBJ2-1
V gene: TRBV11-3
CDR3 protein: ASSPRLAGGPNEQF

J gene: TRBJ1-2
V gene: TRBV15
CDR3 protein: ATSLVTGANYGYT

J gene: TRBJ2-7
V gene: TRBV10-3
CDR3 protein: AISREGQGNVEQY

J gene: TRBJ2-1
V gene: TRBV19
CDR3 protein: ASSIVLAGGLGGYNEQF

J gene: TRBJ2-3
V gene: TRBV5-4
CDR3 protein: ASSQTTGSTDTQY

J gene: TRBJ2-5
V gene: TRBV29-1
CDR3 protein: SVSASGQGAQETQY

J gene: TRBJ1-2
V gene: TRBV7-2
CDR3 protein: ASSPDTYYGYT

J gene: TRBJ1-3
V gene: TRBV19
CDR3 protein: ASSIERSSGNTIY

J gene: TRBJ1-5
V gene: TRBV19
CDR3 protein: AGSRTPNQPQH

J gene: TRBJ1-2
V gene: TRBV11-3
CDR3 protein: ASSISTSNYGYT

J gene: TRBJ2-7
V gene: TRBV28
CDR3 protein: ASSFRRGRSYEQY

J gene: TRBJ2-4
V gene: TRBV19
CDR3 protein: ATLLVEARENIQY

J gene: TRBJ2-3
V gene: TRBV5-4
CDR3 protein: ASSPPFGAGGPDTQY

J gene: TRBJ2-7
V gene: TRBV18
CDR3 protein: ASSPPGLANPEQY

J gene: TRBJ1-2
V gene: TRBV11-2
CDR3 protein: ASSPLFPPGGQYGYT

J gene: TRBJ1-4
V gene: TRBV7-9
CDR3 protein: ASRPGQGNEKLF

J gene: TRBJ1-5
V gene: TRBV6-5
CDR3 protein: ASRRQGSNQPQH

J gene: TRBJ2-2
V gene: TRBV7-3
CDR3 protein: ASSPLRQPTGELF

J gene: TRBJ1-5
V gene: TRBV28
CDR3 protein: ASSFFYSSKDRLNQPQH

J gene: TRBJ2-7
V gene: TRBV11-3
CDR3 protein: ASSIAQGAKRNEQY

J gene: TRBJ1-2
V gene: TRBV11-2
CDR3 protein: ASSLVRQGHGYT

J gene: TRBJ2-2
V gene: TRBV28
CDR3 protein: ASFRGAGGSGELF

J gene: TRBJ2-2
V gene: TRBV10-2
CDR3 protein: ASRVAGEAGELF

J gene: TRBJ1-1
V gene: TRBV4-2
CDR3 protein: ASSQDSGSNTEAF

J gene: TRBJ2-7
V gene: TRBV5-1
CDR3 protein: ASSLDIERSGIAYEQY

J gene: TRBJ2-7
V gene: TRBV7-6
CDR3 protein: ASSLTSGRAYEQY

J gene: TRBJ2-7
V gene: TRBV14
CDR3 protein: ASGTGGSYEQY

J gene: TRBJ2-7
V gene: TRBV14
CDR3 protein: ASSLRSRQIYEQY

J gene: TRBJ2-2
V gene: TRBV18
CDR3 protein: ASSPRSRLLGELF

J gene: TRBJ1-6
V gene: TRBV11-2
CDR3 protein: ASSYFRGAYYNSPLH

J gene: TRBJ2-1
V gene: TRBV7-9
CDR3 protein: ASSPPFRLAVYNEQF

J gene: TRBJ2-3
V gene: TRBV14
CDR3 protein: ASSQFYSGPLTDTQY

J gene: TRBJ2-3
V gene: TRBV10-3
CDR3 protein: AISESGTIDTQY

J gene: TRBJ1-3
V gene: TRBV28
CDR3 protein: ASTAGVSSGNTIY

J gene: TRBJ2-3
V gene: TRBV6-1
CDR3 protein: ASSALGRAASTDTQY

J gene: TRBJ2-7
V gene: TRBV6-6
CDR3 protein: ASRQGANEQY

J gene: TRBJ1-5
V gene: TRBV4-1
CDR3 protein: ASSQIEGGGNQPQH

J gene: TRBJ1-2
V gene: TRBV2
CDR3 protein: ASIIGGQAGYT

J gene: TRBJ2-7
V gene: TRBV5-1
CDR3 protein: ASSLGGGSYEQY

J gene: TRBJ1-5
V gene: TRBV6-5
CDR3 protein: ASIGTGGGQPQH